This T cell receptor beta chain was obtained from a study of breast tumors, draining lymph nodes, adjacent tissues. Study-level points and caveats: Compared with lymph nodes, tumors were less diverse; compared with nontumor tissue, more. Luminal-like breast cancer showed significantly greater tumor-nontumor repertoire similarity than basal-like breast cancer did. Tumor T cell lymph node origin was a supported hypothesis, not proven.

This clonotype is labeled as medium-sized. The antigen remains unidentified. TCRdb itself ran the multiplex PCR reads through MiXCR, one entry per CDR3 protein. The sample shows 9,500 to 12,000 distinct CDR3 sequences, less than 60% of them seen only once. CDR3 size: 15 residues. The germline gives CDR1 WSHSY, CDR2 SAAADI. The V and J ends lost 6 bases and 7 bases, in that order; junction bases with no gene match: 11. The V and J genes are TRBV10-2 and TRBJ1-4; 7 bases are shared with TRBD1. This sequence originates from a female donor with breast cancer. Some clones in this sample may be carry-over from other donors' samples. The specimen sequenced was breast tumor tissue. The chain's CDR3 is CASRDLTGESEKLFF. The CDR3 nucleotides read TGCGCCAGCAGAGACTTAACAGGGGAGAGTGAAAAACTGTTTTTT.